These 2 T cell receptor beta chains came from one sample sequenced in a study of identical twins (dated by TCRdb to the mid-2010s). To prepare the library, 5' RACE was applied. These reads were obtained on an Illumina HiSeq 2000. TCRdb reprocessing: public reads trimmed at Q25 with fastp, clones called with MiXCR, in-frame beta chains kept. Rows are combined by CDR3 protein, so each entry shows the most common genes and DNA. The sample profile shows about 500,000 distinct CDR3 sequences; roughly an eighth of them were found once. Approximately 1% of the sample is in the top ten clones. The sample was also reused in another study, on yellow fever vaccine responses in identical twins.

The sequenced material came from CD4+ T cells sorted from blood. The source of these receptors is a woman aged 18 to 35 in good health.

This clonotype was seen more than once but under ten times. The chain carries TRBV2 and TRBJ2-2; TRBD1 might be the D (6 bases). In germline, CDR1 is SNHLY, CDR2 FYNNEI. V was pared by 7 bases and J by 4 bases, with 19 bases between. CDR3 length equals 16 residues. CDR3 in amino acids: CASIPTGKRVTGELFF. CDR3 sequence (DNA): TGTGCCAGCATTCCCACAGGGAAAAGAGTCACCGGGGAGCTGTTTTTT.

This clonotype appeared a few times. The J gene is TRBJ1-1, the V gene TRBV9; 7 bases match TRBD1. Looked up from germline, CDR1 is SGDLS and CDR2 is YYNGEE. This CDR3 contains 14 residues. The V segment lost 1 base and the J segment 3 bases; nucleotides outside the gene matches: 3. The CDR3, as DNA: TGTGCCAGCAGCGTACCGGGACAGTACACTGAAGCTTTCTTT. Translated, it gives CASSVPGQYTEAFF.